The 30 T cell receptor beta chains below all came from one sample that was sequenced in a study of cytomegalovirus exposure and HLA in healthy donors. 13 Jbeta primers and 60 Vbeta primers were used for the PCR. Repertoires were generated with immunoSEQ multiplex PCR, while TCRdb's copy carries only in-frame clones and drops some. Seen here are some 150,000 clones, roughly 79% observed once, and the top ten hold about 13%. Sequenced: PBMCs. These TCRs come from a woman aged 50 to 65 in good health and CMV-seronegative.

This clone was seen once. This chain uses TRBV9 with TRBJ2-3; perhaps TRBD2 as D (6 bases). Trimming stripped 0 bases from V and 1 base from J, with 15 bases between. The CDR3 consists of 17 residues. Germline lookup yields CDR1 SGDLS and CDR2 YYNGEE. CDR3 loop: CASSVGEGRRGTDTQYF. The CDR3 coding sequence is TGTGCCAGCAGCGTAGGGGAAGGGCGGAGGGGCACAGATACGCAGTATTTT.

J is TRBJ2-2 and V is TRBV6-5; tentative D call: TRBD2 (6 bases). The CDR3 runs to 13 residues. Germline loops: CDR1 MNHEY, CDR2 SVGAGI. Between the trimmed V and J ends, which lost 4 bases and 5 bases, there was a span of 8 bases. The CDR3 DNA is TGTGCCAGCAGTTTCCGGGGGACCGGGGAGCTGTTTTTT. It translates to CASSFRGTGELFF.

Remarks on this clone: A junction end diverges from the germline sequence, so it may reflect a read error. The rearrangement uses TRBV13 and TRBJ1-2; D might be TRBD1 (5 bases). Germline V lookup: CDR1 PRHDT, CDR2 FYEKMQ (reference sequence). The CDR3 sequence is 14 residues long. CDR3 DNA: TGTGCCAGCAGCCAGGATGGGTGGGACTATGGCCACACCTTC. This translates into CASSQDGWDYGHTF. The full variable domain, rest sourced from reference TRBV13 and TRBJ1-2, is AAGVIQSPRHLIKEKRETATLKCYPIPRHDTVYWYQQGPGQDPQFLISFYEKMQSDKGSIPDRFSAQQFSDYHSELNMSSLELGDSALYFCASSQDGWDYGHTFGSGTRLTVV.

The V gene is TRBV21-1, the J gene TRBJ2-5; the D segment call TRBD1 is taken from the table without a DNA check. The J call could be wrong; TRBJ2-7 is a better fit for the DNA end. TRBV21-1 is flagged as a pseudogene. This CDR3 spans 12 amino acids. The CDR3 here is CASSKVGYEQYF. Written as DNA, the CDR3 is TGTGCCAGCAGCAAAGTGGGCTACGAGCAGTACTTC.

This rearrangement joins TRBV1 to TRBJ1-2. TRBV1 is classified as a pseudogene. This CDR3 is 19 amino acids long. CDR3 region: CTSSHNRSRDSTSVYGYTF. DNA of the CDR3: TGCACCAGCAGCCATAACCGATCGCGGGACTCAACGTCGGTCTATGGCTACACCTTC.

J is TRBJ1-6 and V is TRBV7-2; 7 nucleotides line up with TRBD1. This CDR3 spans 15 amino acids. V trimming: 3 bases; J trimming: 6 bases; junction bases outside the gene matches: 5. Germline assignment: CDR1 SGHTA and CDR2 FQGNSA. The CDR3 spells CASSLLGQSNSPLHF. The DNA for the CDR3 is TGTGCCAGCAGCTTGTTGGGACAGAGTAATTCACCCCTCCACTTT.

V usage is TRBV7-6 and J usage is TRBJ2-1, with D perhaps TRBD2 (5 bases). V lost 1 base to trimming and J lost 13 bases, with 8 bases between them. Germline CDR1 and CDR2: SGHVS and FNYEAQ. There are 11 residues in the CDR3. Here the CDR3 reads CASSLGASQFF. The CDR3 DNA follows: TGTGCCAGCAGCTTAGGGGCTAGCCAGTTCTTC.

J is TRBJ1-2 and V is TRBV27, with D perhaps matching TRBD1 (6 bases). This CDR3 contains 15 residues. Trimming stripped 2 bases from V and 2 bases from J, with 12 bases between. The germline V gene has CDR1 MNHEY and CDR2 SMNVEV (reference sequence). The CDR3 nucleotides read TGTGCCAGCAGTTTAATCCCGGGACAAAACTATGGCTACACCTTC. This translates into CASSLIPGQNYGYTF.

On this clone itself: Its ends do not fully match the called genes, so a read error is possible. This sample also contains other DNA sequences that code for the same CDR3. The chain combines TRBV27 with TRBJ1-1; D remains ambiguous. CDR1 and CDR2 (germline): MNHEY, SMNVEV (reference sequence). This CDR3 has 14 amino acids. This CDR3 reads CASSLSGVNTEAFF. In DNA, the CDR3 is TGTGCCAGCAGTTTATCAGGAGTGAACACTGAGGCTTTCTTT.

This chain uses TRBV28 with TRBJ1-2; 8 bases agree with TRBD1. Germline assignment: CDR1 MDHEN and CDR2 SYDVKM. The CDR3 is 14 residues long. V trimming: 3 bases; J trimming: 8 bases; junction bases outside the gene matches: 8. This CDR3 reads CASSFQGAAGGYTF. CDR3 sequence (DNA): TGTGCCAGCAGTTTCCAGGGGGCCGCAGGGGGCTACACCTTC.

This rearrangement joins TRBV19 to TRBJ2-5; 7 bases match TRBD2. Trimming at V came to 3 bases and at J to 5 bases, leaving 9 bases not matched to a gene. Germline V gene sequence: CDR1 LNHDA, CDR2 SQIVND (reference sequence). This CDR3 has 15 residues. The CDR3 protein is CASSMKRDLRETQYF. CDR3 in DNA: TGTGCCAGTAGTATGAAGCGGGACTTAAGGGAGACCCAGTACTTC. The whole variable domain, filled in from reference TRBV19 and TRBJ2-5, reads DGGITQSPKYLFRKEGQNVTLSCEQNLNHDAMYWYRQDPGQGLRLIYYSQIVNDFQKGDIAEGYSVSREKKESFPLTVTSAQKNPTAFYLCASSMKRDLRETQYFGPGTRLLVL.

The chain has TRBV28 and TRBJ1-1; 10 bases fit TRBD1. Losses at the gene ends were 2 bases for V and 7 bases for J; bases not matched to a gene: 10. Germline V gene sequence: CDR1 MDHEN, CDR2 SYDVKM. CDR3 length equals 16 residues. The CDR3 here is CASSLVSGQGGFEAFF. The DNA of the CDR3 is TGTGCCAGCAGTTTAGTTTCAGGACAGGGGGGATTTGAAGCTTTCTTT.

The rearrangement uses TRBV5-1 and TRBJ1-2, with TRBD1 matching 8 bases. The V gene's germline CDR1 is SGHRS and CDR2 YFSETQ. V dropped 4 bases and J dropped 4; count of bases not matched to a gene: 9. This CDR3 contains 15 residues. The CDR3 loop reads CASSPTTGVTYGYTF. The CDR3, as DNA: TGCGCCAGCAGCCCGACGACAGGGGTTACCTATGGCTACACCTTC.

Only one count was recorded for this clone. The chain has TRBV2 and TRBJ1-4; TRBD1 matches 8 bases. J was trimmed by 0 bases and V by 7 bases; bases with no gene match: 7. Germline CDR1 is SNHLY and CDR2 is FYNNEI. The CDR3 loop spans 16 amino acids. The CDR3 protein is CASKSGQVATNEKLFF. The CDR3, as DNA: TGTGCCAGCAAGTCGGGACAGGTTGCAACTAATGAAAAACTGTTTTTT.

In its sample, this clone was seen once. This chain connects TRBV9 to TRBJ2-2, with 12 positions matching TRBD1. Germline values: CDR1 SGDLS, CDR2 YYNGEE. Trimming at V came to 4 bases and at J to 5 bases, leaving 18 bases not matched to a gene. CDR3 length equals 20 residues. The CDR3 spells CASSFRDRGRSGSRTGELFF. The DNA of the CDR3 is TGTGCCAGCAGCTTCCGGGACAGGGGGCGAAGCGGGAGTCGGACCGGGGAGCTGTTTTTT.

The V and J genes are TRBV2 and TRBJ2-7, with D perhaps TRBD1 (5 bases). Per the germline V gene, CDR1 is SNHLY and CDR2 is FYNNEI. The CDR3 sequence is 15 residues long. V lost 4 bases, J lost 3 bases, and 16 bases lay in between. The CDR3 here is CASSGSDKKFYEQYF. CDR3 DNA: TGTGCCAGCAGTGGCTCGGACAAAAAATTCTACGAGCAGTACTTC.

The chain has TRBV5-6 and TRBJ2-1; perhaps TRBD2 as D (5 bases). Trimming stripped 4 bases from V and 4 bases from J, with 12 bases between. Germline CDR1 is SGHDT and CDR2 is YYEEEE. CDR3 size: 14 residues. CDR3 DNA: TGTGCCAGCAGCGCCGGGTCGGGGTACAATGAGCAGTTCTTC. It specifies CASSAGSGYNEQFF.

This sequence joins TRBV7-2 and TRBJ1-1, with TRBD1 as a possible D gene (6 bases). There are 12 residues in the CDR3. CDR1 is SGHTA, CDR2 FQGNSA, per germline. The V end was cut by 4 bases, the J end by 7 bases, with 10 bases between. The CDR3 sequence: CASSWGQVEAFF. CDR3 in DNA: TGTGCCAGCAGCTGGGGGCAGGTTGAAGCTTTCTTT.

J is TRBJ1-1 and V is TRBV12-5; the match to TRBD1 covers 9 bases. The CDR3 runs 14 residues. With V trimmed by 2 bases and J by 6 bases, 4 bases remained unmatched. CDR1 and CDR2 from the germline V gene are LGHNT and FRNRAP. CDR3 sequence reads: CASGLTGGSSEAFF. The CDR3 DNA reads TGTGCTAGTGGTTTGACAGGGGGCAGCTCTGAAGCTTTCTTT.

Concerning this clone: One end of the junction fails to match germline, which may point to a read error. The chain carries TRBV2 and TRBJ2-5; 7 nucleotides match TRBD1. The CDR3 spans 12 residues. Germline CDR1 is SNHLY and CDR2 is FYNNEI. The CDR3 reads CASSLKGQTLDF. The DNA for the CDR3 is TGTGCCAGCAGCCTTAAGGGACAGACACTTGACTTC.

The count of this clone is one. The DNA for the CDR3 is TGTGCCAGCAGGGAGGAAACTGAAGCTTTCTTT. Translation gives CASREETEAFF. This chain connects TRBV25-1 to TRBJ1-1, with D unresolved. Germline CDR1 MGHDK, CDR2 SYGVNS. Trimming pared 6 bases from V and 5 bases from J, leaving 7 bases between. The CDR3 runs 11 residues.

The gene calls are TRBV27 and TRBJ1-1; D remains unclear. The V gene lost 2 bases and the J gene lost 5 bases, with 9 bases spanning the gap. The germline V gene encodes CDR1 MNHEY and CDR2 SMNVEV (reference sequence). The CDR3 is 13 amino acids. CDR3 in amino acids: CASSLAEFTEAFF. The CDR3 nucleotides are TGTGCCAGCAGTTTAGCAGAATTTACTGAAGCTTTCTTT.

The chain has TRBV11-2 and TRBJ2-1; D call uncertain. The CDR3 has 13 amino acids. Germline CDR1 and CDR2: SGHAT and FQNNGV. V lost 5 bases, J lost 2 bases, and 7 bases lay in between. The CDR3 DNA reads TGTGCCAGCAGCCTCGTTCCCTACAATGAGCAGTTCTTC. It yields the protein CASSLVPYNEQFF.

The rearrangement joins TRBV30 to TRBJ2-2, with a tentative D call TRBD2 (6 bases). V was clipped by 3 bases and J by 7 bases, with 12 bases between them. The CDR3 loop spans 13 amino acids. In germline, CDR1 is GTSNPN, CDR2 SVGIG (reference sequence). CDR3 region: CAWSRVEGGELFF. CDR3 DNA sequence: TGTGCCTGGAGCAGGGTGGAGGGCGGGGAGCTGTTTTTT.

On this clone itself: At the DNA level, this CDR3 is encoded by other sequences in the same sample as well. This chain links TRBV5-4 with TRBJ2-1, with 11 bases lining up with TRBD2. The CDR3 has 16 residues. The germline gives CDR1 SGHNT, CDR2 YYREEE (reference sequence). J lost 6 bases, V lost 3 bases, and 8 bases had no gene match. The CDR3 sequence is CASSSRTSGPLNEQFF. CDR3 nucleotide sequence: TGTGCCAGCAGCTCTAGGACTAGCGGGCCCCTCAATGAGCAGTTCTTC.

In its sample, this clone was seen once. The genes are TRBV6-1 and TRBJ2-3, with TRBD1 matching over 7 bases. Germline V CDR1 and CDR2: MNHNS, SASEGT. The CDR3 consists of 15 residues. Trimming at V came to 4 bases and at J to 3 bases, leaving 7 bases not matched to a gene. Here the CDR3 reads CASSATGVGTDTQYF. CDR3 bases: TGTGCCAGCAGTGCTACAGGGGTTGGGACAGATACGCAGTATTTT.

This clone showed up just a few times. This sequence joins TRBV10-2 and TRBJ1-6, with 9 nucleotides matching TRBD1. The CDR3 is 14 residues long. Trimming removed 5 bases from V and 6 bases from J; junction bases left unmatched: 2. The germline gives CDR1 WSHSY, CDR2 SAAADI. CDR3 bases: TGCGCCAGCAGTTTGGACAGGGGTAATTCACCCCTCCACTTT. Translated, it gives CASSLDRGNSPLHF.

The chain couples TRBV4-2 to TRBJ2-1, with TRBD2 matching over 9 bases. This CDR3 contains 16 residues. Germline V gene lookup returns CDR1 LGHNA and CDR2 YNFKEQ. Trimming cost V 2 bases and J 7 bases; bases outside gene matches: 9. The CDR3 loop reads CASSQTVSGGRNEQFF. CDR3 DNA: TGTGCCAGCAGCCAAACAGTCAGCGGGGGGCGTAATGAGCAGTTCTTC.

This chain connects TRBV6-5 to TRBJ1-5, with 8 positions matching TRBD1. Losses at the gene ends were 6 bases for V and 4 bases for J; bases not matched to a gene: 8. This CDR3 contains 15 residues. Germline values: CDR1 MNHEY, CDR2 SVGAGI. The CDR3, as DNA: TGTGCCAGCAGCGAGGACAGGGCTATTAATCAGCCCCAGCATTTT. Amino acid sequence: CASSEDRAINQPQHF.

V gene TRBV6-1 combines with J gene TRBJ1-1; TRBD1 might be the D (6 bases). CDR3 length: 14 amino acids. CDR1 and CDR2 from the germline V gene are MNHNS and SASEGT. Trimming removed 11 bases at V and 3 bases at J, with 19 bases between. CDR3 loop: CACMGHWADTEAFF. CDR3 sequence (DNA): TGTGCCTGCATGGGACATTGGGCGGACACTGAAGCTTTCTTT.